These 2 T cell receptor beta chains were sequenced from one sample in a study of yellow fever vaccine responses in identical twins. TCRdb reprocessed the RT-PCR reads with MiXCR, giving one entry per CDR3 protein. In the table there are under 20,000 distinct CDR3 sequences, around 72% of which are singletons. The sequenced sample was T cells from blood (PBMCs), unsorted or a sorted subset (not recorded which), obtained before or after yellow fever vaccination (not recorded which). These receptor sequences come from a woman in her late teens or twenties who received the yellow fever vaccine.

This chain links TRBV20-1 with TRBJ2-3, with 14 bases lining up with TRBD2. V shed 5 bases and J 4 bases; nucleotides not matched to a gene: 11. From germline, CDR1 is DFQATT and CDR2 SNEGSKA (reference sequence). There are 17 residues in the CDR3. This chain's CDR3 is CSAPRLAGGHAPDTQYF. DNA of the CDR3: TGCAGTGCTCCGAGACTAGCGGGAGGGCATGCCCCAGATACGCAGTATTTT.

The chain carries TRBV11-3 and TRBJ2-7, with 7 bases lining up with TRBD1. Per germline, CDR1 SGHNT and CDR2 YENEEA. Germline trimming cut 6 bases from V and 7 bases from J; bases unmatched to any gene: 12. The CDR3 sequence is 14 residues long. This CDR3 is CASSPRDSVVEQYF. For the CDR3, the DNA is TGTGCCAGCAGTCCCCGGGACAGTGTGGTGGAGCAGTACTTC. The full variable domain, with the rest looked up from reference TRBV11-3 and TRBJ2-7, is EAGVVQSPRYKIIEKKQPVAFWCNPISGHNTLYWYLQNLGQGPELLIRYENEEAVDDSQLPKDRFSAERLKGVDSTLKIQPAELGDSAVYLCASSPRDSVVEQYFGPGTRLTVT.